A single sample is the source of the 21 T cell receptor beta chains below, sequenced in a study of cytomegalovirus exposure and HLA in healthy donors. Use of 60 Vbeta and 13 Jbeta primers characterized the PCR. TCRdb keeps only in-frame clones here, not all; method: immunoSEQ multiplex PCR. Of 55,000 to 80,000 clones in the sample, 65% to 80% were seen once. Specimen: PBMCs. The receptors shown here come from a man in his forties in good health and CMV-seropositive.

The chain has TRBV19 and TRBJ1-1, with D tentatively TRBD1 (6 bases). CDR1 LNHDA and CDR2 SQIVND come from the germline V gene (reference sequence). The CDR3 sequence is 14 residues long. The V end was cut by 5 bases, the J end by 3 bases, with 13 bases between. The CDR3: CASSLTGSYTEAFF. CDR3 DNA sequence: TGTGCCAGTAGTCTAACAGGGTCGTACACTGAAGCTTTCTTT.

The chain links TRBV7-2 to TRBJ2-5; D is perhaps TRBD2 (6 bases). Germline V gene data show CDR1 as SGHTA and CDR2 as FQGNSA. V dropped 6 bases and J dropped 5 bases, with 16 bases sitting between them. The length of the CDR3 is 14 residues. The CDR3 nucleotides are TGTGCCAGCAGTCCTCGAAGTGGGGGGGAGACCCAGTACTTC. It is translated as CASSPRSGGETQYF. The full variable domain, rest sourced from reference TRBV7-2 and TRBJ2-5, is GAGVSQSPSNKVTEKGKDVELRCDPISGHTALYWYRQSLGQGLEFLIYFQGNSAPDKSGLPSDRFSAERTGGSVSTLTIQRTQQEDSAVYLCASSPRSGGETQYFGPGTRLLVL.

The chain is built from TRBV6-6 and TRBJ2-2, with unresolved D. Trimming stripped 8 bases from V and 6 bases from J, with 10 bases between. Germline loops: CDR1 MNHNY, CDR2 SVGAGI (reference sequence). The CDR3 has 12 residues. The CDR3, as DNA: TGTGCCAGCCTTTCTACGGCCGGGGAGCTGTTTTTT. It codes for CASLSTAGELFF.

This clone has just a few counts. The chain has TRBV5-1 and TRBJ2-2, with 8 bases that match TRBD1. Germline V gene sequence: CDR1 SGHRS, CDR2 YFSETQ. This CDR3 spans 14 amino acids. The V and J ends lost 3 bases and 5 bases, in that order; junction bases with no gene match: 3. The CDR3 protein is CASSYRTGTGELFF. In nucleotides, the CDR3 is TGCGCCAGCAGCTACCGGACAGGGACCGGGGAGCTGTTTTTT.

The chain is built from TRBV5-1 and TRBJ1-4; D might be TRBD1 (5 bases). The V end lost 0 bases, the J end lost 3 bases, and 9 bases lay between the germline ends. This CDR3 region has 15 residues. Germline lookup yields CDR1 SGHRS and CDR2 YFSETQ. CDR3 nucleotides: TGCGCCAGCAGCTTGGCCAGGGCCTCTAATGAAAAACTGTTTTTT. Its translation: CASSLARASNEKLFF.

V gene TRBV19 combines with J gene TRBJ1-5; tentatively, D is TRBD1 (6 bases). The CDR3 loop spans 15 amino acids. V was trimmed by 7 bases and J by 0 bases, leaving 13 bases between them. Germline CDR1 LNHDA, CDR2 SQIVND (reference sequence). The CDR3 spells CASKPDSYSNQPQHF. CDR3 in DNA: TGTGCCAGTAAGCCGGACAGCTATAGCAATCAGCCCCAGCATTTT. Full variable domain (remainder filled in from reference TRBV19 and TRBJ1-5): DGGITQSPKYLFRKEGQNVTLSCEQNLNHDAMYWYRQDPGQGLRLIYYSQIVNDFQKGDIAEGYSVSREKKESFPLTVTSAQKNPTAFYLCASKPDSYSNQPQHFGDGTRLSIL.

This chain uses TRBV2 with TRBJ2-3; 9 nucleotides match TRBD1. V shed 1 base and J 2 bases; nucleotides not matched to a gene: 4. Germline CDR1 and CDR2: SNHLY and FYNNEI. The CDR3 is 16 residues long. The CDR3 DNA reads as TGTGCCAGCAGTGAAGAGGGACAGGGTTACACAGATACGCAGTATTTT. Amino acids: CASSEEGQGYTDTQYF.

The chain recombines TRBV29-1 with TRBJ2-7; D is perhaps TRBD1 (6 bases). Germline values: CDR1 SQVTM, CDR2 ANQGSEA. The CDR3 is 13 amino acids. Trimming took off 6 bases at V and 4 bases at J, with 16 bases between the two ends. The CDR3 is CSVRTGMLYEQYF. The DNA of the CDR3 is TGCAGCGTCCGTACAGGGATGCTATACGAGCAGTACTTC.

V usage is TRBV9 and J usage is TRBJ1-6, with 7 bases that match TRBD1. This CDR3 region has 14 residues. Unmatched junction bases numbered 5, after V lost 4 bases and J lost 7 bases. Germline V lookup: CDR1 SGDLS, CDR2 YYNGEE. The DNA for the CDR3 is TGTGCCAGCAGCTACGACAGGGCGAATTCACCCCTCCACTTT. It specifies CASSYDRANSPLHF.

Only one count was recorded for this clone. This chain connects TRBV7-3 to TRBJ2-3; possibly TRBD2 for D (6 bases). Germline loops: CDR1 SGHTA, CDR2 FQGTGA. Trimming pared 2 bases from V and 6 bases from J, leaving 12 bases between. The CDR3 spans 14 residues. Written as DNA, the CDR3 is TGTGCCAGCAGCTTAGGGGGGTCGGGGGATACGCAGTATTTT. Translation: CASSLGGSGDTQYF.

This clone was detected only a few times. Different DNA sequences within this sample yield the same CDR3. The chain carries TRBV7-2 and TRBJ2-3, with 7 positions matching TRBD1. V gave up 4 bases and J gave up 1 base; unmatched junction bases: 2. The CDR3 runs to 14 residues. CDR1 SGHTA and CDR2 FQGNSA come from the germline V gene. In DNA form, the CDR3 reads TGTGCCAGCAGCTGGGACAGAGGCACAGATACGCAGTATTTT. It is translated as CASSWDRGTDTQYF.

This clone was seen a handful of times. The chain couples TRBV6-5 to TRBJ2-7; 12 nucleotides agree with TRBD2. The V gene's germline CDR1 is MNHEY and CDR2 SVGAGI. This CDR3 is built from 13 residues. The junction had 2 bases not matched to a gene; V was cut back by 6 bases and J by 5 bases. The CDR3 region is CASSGLAGNEQYF. Here the CDR3 DNA reads TGTGCCAGCAGCGGACTAGCGGGGAACGAGCAGTACTTC.

This clone has a handful of counts. This chain uses TRBV5-8 with TRBJ1-4, with D perhaps matching TRBD1 (5 bases). Germline CDR1 is SGHTS and CDR2 is YDEGEE. The CDR3 length is 15 residues. The V end lost 4 bases, the J end lost 6 bases, and 16 bases lay between the germline ends. The CDR3 is CASSPDRGWDEKLFF. CDR3 nucleotides: TGTGCCAGCAGCCCTGACCGGGGGTGGGATGAAAAACTGTTTTTT.

This clone turned up a few times. The J gene is TRBJ2-2, the V gene TRBV11-2; 11 positions agree with TRBD2. Germline V gene sequence: CDR1 SGHAT, CDR2 FQNNGV. The junction had 2 bases not matched to a gene; V was cut back by 3 bases and J by 2 bases. The CDR3 spans 16 residues. CDR3 sequence (DNA): TGTGCCAGCAGCTTCCTAGCGGGGGGCAACACCGGGGAGCTGTTTTTT. It yields the protein CASSFLAGGNTGELFF.

This clone was detected only a few times. One end of the junction varies from germline; a read error may be responsible. The gene calls are TRBV5-6 and TRBJ1-2, with D unresolved. CDR1 is SGHDT, CDR2 YYEEEE, per germline. This CDR3 region has 8 residues. The CDR3 DNA reads as TGTGCCAGCAGCACCCTATCCTTC. It yields the protein CASSTLSF. The full variable domain, with the rest looked up from reference TRBV5-6 and TRBJ1-2, is DAGVTQSPTHLIKTRGQQVTLRCSPKSGHDTVSWYQQALGQGPQFIFQYYEEEERQRGNFPDRFSGHQFPNYSSELNVNALLLGDSALYLCASSTLSFGSGTRLTVV.

The chain carries TRBV11-2 and TRBJ1-2; D is perhaps TRBD1 (5 bases). V was pared by 2 bases and J by 0 bases, with 13 bases between. The V gene's germline CDR1 is SGHAT and CDR2 FQNNGV. The length of the CDR3 is 16 residues. CDR3 coding DNA: TGTGCCAGCAGCTTATTTGGAAAGACAGCTAACTATGGCTACACCTTC. It specifies CASSLFGKTANYGYTF.

The chain links TRBV29-1 to TRBJ1-2; D unclear. There are 14 residues in the CDR3. Germline CDR1 SQVTM, CDR2 ANQGSEA. Trimming left V 4 bases short and J 2 bases short, with 14 bases between. Here the CDR3 reads CSVANLYGNYGYTF. For the CDR3, the DNA is TGCAGCGTTGCTAATCTTTACGGGAACTATGGCTACACCTTC. Based on the CDR3 plus reference TRBV29-1 and TRBJ1-2, the full variable domain is SAVISQKPSRDICQRGTSLTIQCQVDSQVTMMFWYRQQPGQSLTLIATANQGSEATYESGFVIDKFPISRPNLTFSTLTVSNMSPEDSSIYLCSVANLYGNYGYTFGSGTRLTVV.

The chain is built from TRBV7-9 and TRBJ1-2, with D possibly matching TRBD1 (6 bases). This CDR3 spans 13 amino acids. The V end lost 2 bases, the J end lost 6 bases, and 10 bases lay between the germline ends. Germline V gene sequence: CDR1 SEHNR, CDR2 FQNEAQ (reference sequence). The CDR3 spells CASSLLQGDGYTF. In DNA, the CDR3 is TGTGCCAGCAGCTTACTACAGGGTGATGGCTACACCTTC.

CDR3 nucleotides: TGTGCCAGTAGTGAGACAGGGGGCAGCAACTATGGCTACACCTTC. Protein: CASSETGGSNYGYTF. The chain carries TRBV19 and TRBJ1-2; 10 bases align to TRBD1. J gave up 2 bases and V 5 bases, and 5 bases lay outside the gene matches. The CDR3 consists of 15 residues. Germline V lookup: CDR1 LNHDA, CDR2 SQIVND (reference sequence).

This clone appeared a few times. The CDR3 nucleotides are TGTGCCAGCAGCTTACAGGGGGCAGATACGCAGTATTTT. This gives the protein CASSLQGADTQYF. The chain uses TRBV7-8 and TRBJ2-3, with 7 positions matching TRBD1. Germline-derived CDR1 and CDR2 are SGHVS and FQNEAQ. V lost 2 bases and J lost 4; bases outside the gene matches: 0. This CDR3 is built from 13 residues.

This clone appeared a few times. V usage is TRBV19 and J usage is TRBJ1-1; no firm D call. V gave up 3 bases and J gave up 2 bases, with 13 bases separating them. Germline V gives CDR1 LNHDA, CDR2 SQIVND (reference sequence). This CDR3 has 15 amino acids. The CDR3 sequence is CASSMGPGINTEAFF. DNA for the CDR3: TGTGCCAGTAGTATGGGCCCGGGAATTAACACTGAAGCTTTCTTT.